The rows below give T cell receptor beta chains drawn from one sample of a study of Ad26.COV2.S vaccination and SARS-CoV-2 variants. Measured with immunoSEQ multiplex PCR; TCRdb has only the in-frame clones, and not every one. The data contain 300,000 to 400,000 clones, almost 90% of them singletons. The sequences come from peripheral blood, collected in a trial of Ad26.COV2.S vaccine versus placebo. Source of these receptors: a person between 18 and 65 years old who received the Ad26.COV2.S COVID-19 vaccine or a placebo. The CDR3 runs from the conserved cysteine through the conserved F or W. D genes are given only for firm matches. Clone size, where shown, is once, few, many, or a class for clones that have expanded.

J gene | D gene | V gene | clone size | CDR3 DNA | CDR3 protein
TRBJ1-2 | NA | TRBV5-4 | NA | TGTGCCAGCAGCTTCCGGACAGATGGCTACACCTTC | CASSFRTDGYTF
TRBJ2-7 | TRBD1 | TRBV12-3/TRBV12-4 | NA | TGTGCCAGCAGCCATGGGACAGAGGAGCAGTACTTC | CASSHGTEEQYF
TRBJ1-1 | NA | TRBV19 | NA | TGTGCCAGTAGTATAGGACGGGGCACTGAAGCTTTCTTT | CASSIGRGTEAFF
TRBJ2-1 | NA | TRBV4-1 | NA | TGCGCCAGCAGTCCGAGGGACTTGAGCTCCTACAATGAGCAGTTCTTC | CASSPRDLSSYNEQFF
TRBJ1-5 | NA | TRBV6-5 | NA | TGTGCCAGCAGTCCGCAGGGGAGTCAGCCCCAGCATTTT | CASSPQGSQPQHF
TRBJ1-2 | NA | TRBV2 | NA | TGTGCCAGCAGGGTCTTAGTGGTTTCGACAGACTATGGCTACACCTTC | CASRVLVVSTDYGYTF
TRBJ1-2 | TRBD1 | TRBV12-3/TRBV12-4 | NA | TGTGCCAGCAGCTTGGCAGGGGGCGGCGGCTACACCTTC | CASSLAGGGGYTF
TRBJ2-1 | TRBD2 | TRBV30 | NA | TGTGCCTGGAATCCTAGCGGGAGGATTTGGGGTGAGCAGTTCTTC | CAWNPSGRIWGEQFF
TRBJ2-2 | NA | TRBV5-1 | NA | TGCGCCAGCAGCTTGGGGTCCGCGAACACCGGGGAGCTGTTTTTT | CASSLGSANTGELFF
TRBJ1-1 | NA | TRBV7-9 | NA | TGTGCCAGCAGCTTGCTAATGAACACTGAAGCTTTCTTT | CASSLLMNTEAFF
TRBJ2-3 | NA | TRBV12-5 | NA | TGTGCTAGTGGTTTGGTAGCCTCAGGGGATACGCAGTATTTT | CASGLVASGDTQYF
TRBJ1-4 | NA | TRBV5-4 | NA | TGTGCCAGCAGCTTGGCCGGGAAAAATAATGAAAAACTGTTTTTT | CASSLAGKNNEKLFF
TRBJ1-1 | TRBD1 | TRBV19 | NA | TGTGCCAGTAGTATCGCGGCAGGGGGCGTAACTTTCTTT | CASSIAAGGVTFF
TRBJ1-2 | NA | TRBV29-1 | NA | TGCAGCGTTGGTTCCGACTATGGCTACACCTTC | CSVGSDYGYTF
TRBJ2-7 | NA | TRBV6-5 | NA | TGTGCCAGCAAGACAGTTTACGAGCAGTACTTC | CASKTVYEQYF
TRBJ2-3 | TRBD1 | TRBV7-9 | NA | TGTGCCAGCAGCTTAGGGTGGGGACAGTTCACAGATACGCAGTATTTT | CASSLGWGQFTDTQYF
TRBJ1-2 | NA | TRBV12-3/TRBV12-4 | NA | TGTGCCAGCAGCCTTGGCATCCCAGCCGGCTACACCTTC | CASSLGIPAGYTF
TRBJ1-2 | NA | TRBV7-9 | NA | TGTGCCAGCCTTCGCGGGGACTATGGCTACACCTTC | CASLRGDYGYTF
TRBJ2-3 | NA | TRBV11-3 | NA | TGTGCCAGCAGCTTCAAAGAGGGGGATACGCAGTATTTT | CASSFKEGDTQYF
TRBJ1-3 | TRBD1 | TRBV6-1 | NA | TGTGCCAGCAGTGATTTCGGGACAGCCAACACCATATATTTT | CASSDFGTANTIYF
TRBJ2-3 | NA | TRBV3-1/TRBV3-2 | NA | TGTGCCAGCAGCCAACGCCCCGTCCGGAGGGCCACAGATACGCAGTATTTT | CASSQRPVRRATDTQYF
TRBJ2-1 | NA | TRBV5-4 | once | TGTGCCAGCAGCTCAGAAGGGGGGCCCTACAATGAGCAGTTCTTC | CASSSEGGPYNEQFF
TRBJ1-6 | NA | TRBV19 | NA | TGTGCCAGTAGTATAGGCAACAGGGAATATTCACCCCTCCACTTT | CASSIGNREYSPLHF
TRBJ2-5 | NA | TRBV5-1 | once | TGCGCCAGCAGCCCCTACCTTGACGGGACCCAGTACTTC | CASSPYLDGTQYF
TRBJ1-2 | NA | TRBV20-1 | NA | TGCAGTGCTACCTTGAAGGGTGGCTACACCTTC | CSATLKGGYTF
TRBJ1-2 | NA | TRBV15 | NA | TGTGCCACCAGCAGAGCCCACCCGTATGGCTACACCTTC | CATSRAHPYGYTF
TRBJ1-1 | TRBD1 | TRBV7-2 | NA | TGTGCCAGCAGCTCTCAGGGGGGCGTCACTGAAGCTTTCTTT | CASSSQGGVTEAFF
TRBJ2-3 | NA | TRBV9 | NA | TGTGCCAGCAGCGTAATAGGCGGGTCTTGGGATACGCAGTATTTT | CASSVIGGSWDTQYF